This T cell receptor beta chain was profiled in a study of T-cell reconstitution after alpha-beta-depleted transplantation in children. Study-level points and caveats: Surviving recipient T cells and thymic progenitors underlay high day-60 TCRbeta diversity in some patients.

Ten or more counts support this clonotype. Its antigen is unidentified. CDR1 and CDR2 (germline): SGHRS, YFSETQ. J lost 4 bases, V lost 0 bases, and 5 bases had no gene match. The CDR3 runs to 15 residues. Preparation of the TCRbeta library was carried out with unique molecular identifiers. Each CDR3 protein gets one entry after TCRdb re-called the PCR reads with MiXCR. The sample yields approximately 300,000 distinct CDR3 sequences, roughly 12% seen once. The specimen comprised peripheral blood, sampled 180 days after TCRalphabeta/CD19-depleted stem cell transplant. The chain has TRBV5-1 and TRBJ2-3, with 7 bases fitting TRBD1. The sequence came from a male patient between 2 and 9 years old who had a stem cell transplant for chronic granulomatous disease, so the T cells may come from the graft donor. CDR3 DNA: TGCGCCAGCAGCTTGGACAGGGGTCTTGCAGATACGCAGTATTTT. This gives the protein CASSLDRGLADTQYF.